The sequence of this T cell receptor (beta chain) was determined in a study of blood T cell repertoires in COVID-19. The wider study: Acute-phase and convalescent COVID-19 samples originated in the United States, Italy and Spain.

Only in-frame clones appear in the TCRdb table, and some are missing; sequencing was by immunoSEQ multiplex PCR. The sample has fewer than 250,000 clones, around 90% seen once; the top ten hold 0.83%. V shed 0 bases, J shed 3 bases, and the junction held 2 bases outside the gene matches. The germline V gene encodes CDR1 MNHNY and CDR2 SVGAGI (reference sequence). The CDR3 totals 15 residues. This chain links TRBV6-6 with TRBJ1-5; 7 bases align to TRBD1. Specimen: peripheral blood. This TCR was recovered from a man aged 25 to 45 with COVID-19, enrolled during active disease. CDR3 in DNA: TGTGCCAGCAGTTACTCCGGACAGGCCAATCAGCCCCAGCATTTT. It specifies CASSYSGQANQPQHF.